These 9 T cell receptor beta chains came from one sample sequenced in a study of T cells in Graves' hyperthyroidism and ophthalmopathy. Amplification yielded TCR beta CDR3 regions, with RNA transcripts as the source. HTBI primers were used for first-round RT-PCR of the TCR CDR3. Via MiXCR, TCRdb re-called the multiplex PCR reads, giving one row per CDR3 protein. The sample includes nearly 600,000 distinct CDR3 sequences, about 14% of them seen just once. Material: blood. The origin of the receptors is a young woman with Graves' ophthalmopathy.

The count of this clonotype is one. This chain joins TRBV7-8 and TRBJ2-2; D is undetermined. The CDR3 contains 13 residues. CDR1 and CDR2 from the germline V gene are SGHVS and FQNEAQ. Trimming cost V 4 bases and J 6 bases, with 9 bases left between them. CDR3 DNA: TGTGCCAGCAGCTCCTCTTTCGCCGGGGAGCTGTTTTTT. As protein: CASSSSFAGELFF.

The V gene is TRBV29-1, the J gene TRBJ2-2; tentative D call: TRBD1 (6 bases). The CDR3 contains 14 residues. The V gene lost 7 bases and the J gene lost 4 bases, with 16 bases spanning the gap. Germline-derived CDR1 and CDR2 are SQVTM and ANQGSEA. For the CDR3, the DNA is TGCAGCGCCCGTCCCGGGACAAGCACCGGGGAGCTGTTTTTT. This sequence encodes CSARPGTSTGELFF.

This clonotype has just a few counts. This chain connects TRBV5-4 to TRBJ2-2, with 13 bases identical to TRBD2. The CDR3 runs 16 residues. Germline assignment: CDR1 SGHNT and CDR2 YYREEE (reference sequence). V shed 5 bases and J 3 bases; nucleotides not matched to a gene: 4. The CDR3 is CASRKGLAGYTGELFF. The CDR3 DNA reads TGTGCCAGCAGAAAGGGACTAGCGGGATACACCGGGGAGCTGTTTTTT.

This clonotype was seen many times. This chain joins TRBV27 and TRBJ2-7; 7 bases agree with TRBD1. Germline V lookup: CDR1 MNHEY, CDR2 SMNVEV (reference sequence). J gave up 2 bases and V 3 bases, and 7 bases lay outside the gene matches. This CDR3 contains 15 residues. The CDR3 bases are TGTGCCAGCAGTTTTCGGGGTCAGGGGGCCTACGAGCAGTACTTC. Residues: CASSFRGQGAYEQYF.

The V and J genes are TRBV3-1 and TRBJ2-1; D gene unclear. The CDR3 loop spans 17 amino acids. Per the germline V gene, CDR1 is LGHDT and CDR2 is YNNKEL (reference sequence). The ends were cut back, 1 base at V and 0 bases at J, with 13 bases in the middle. The CDR3 here is CASSQAPGSSSYNEQFF. CDR3 in DNA: TGTGCCAGCAGCCAAGCCCCGGGCAGCAGCTCCTACAATGAGCAGTTCTTC.

This clonotype was seen repeatedly, ten times or more. CDR3 in DNA: TGTGCCAGCAGCTCCACGACTAGCGCATCCTACGAGCAGTACTTC. Amino acid sequence: CASSSTTSASYEQYF. This chain links TRBV7-2 with TRBJ2-7; 8 nucleotides line up with TRBD2. The germline V gene has CDR1 SGHTA and CDR2 FQGNSA. V lost 4 bases, J lost 1 base, and 6 bases stayed unmatched. This CDR3 spans 15 amino acids.

This clonotype was seen many times. The chain couples TRBV10-3 to TRBJ2-1, with 9 nucleotides matching TRBD2. With 3 bases clipped from V and 0 bases from J, the junction kept 6 bases outside the gene matches. CDR1 is ENHRY and CDR2 is SYGVKD in the germline V gene. The CDR3 consists of 17 residues. The CDR3, as DNA: TGTGCCATCAGTGACGCCGGGACTAGCAGCTCCTACAATGAGCAGTTCTTC. Amino acids: CAISDAGTSSSYNEQFF.

This clonotype has ten or more counts. The CDR3 nucleotides read TGTGCCAGCAGTGAAGGGGGTAACTATGGCTACACCTTC. This encodes CASSEGGNYGYTF. The rearrangement links TRBV6-1 to TRBJ1-2; no clear D gene. CDR3 length equals 13 residues. Trimming left V 1 base short and J 1 base short, with 4 bases between. Germline loops: CDR1 MNHNS, CDR2 SASEGT.

Turning to this clonotype: A read error may produce the germline difference seen at one junction end. The V and J genes are TRBV7-9 and TRBJ2-5; D is perhaps TRBD2 (7 bases). The CDR3 consists of 13 residues. In germline, CDR1 is SEHNR, CDR2 FQNEAQ (reference sequence). The CDR3 DNA is TGTGCCAGCAGCCCTGGGGGGGCAGAGACCCGGTACTTC. Protein: CASSPGGAETRYF.